A single sample is the source of the 28 T cell receptor beta chains below, sequenced in a study of shared clonotypes between healthy human individuals. The method was immunoSEQ multiplex PCR; TCRdb's version includes in-frame clones alone and lacks a portion of them. Here the sample spans about 2.3 million clones, just over 90% being singletons. Sequenced: naive CD4+ T cells from PBMCs. Subset: CD45RA+ positively selected. The receptor set was obtained from a man between 18 and 35 years old in good health. Some clones in this sample may be carry-over from other donors' samples.

This clone was observed a few times. This chain uses TRBV7-9 with TRBJ2-7, with a tentative D call TRBD1 (6 bases). In germline, CDR1 is SEHNR, CDR2 FQNEAQ (reference sequence). V dropped 5 bases and J dropped 1 base, with 15 bases sitting between them. This CDR3 is 15 amino acids long. The CDR3 here is CASSPGDKGSYEQYF. In DNA, the CDR3 is TGTGCCAGCAGCCCAGGGGACAAGGGATCCTACGAGCAGTACTTC.

This clone was detected once. The chain has TRBV19 and TRBJ1-2; D is uncertain. CDR3 length: 12 amino acids. Germline values: CDR1 LNHDA, CDR2 SQIVND (reference sequence). Trimming removed 4 bases at V and 8 bases at J, with 11 bases between. The CDR3: CASSTRGEGYTF. The CDR3 coding sequence is TGTGCCAGTAGTACTCGGGGTGAGGGCTACACCTTC.

CDR3 residues: CASSKTGTEDTIYF. The CDR3 coding sequence is TGCGCCAGCAGTAAGACCGGGACAGAGGACACCATATATTTT. V is TRBV5-1 and J is TRBJ1-3; 7 bases are a match to TRBD1. After removal of 5 bases from V and 8 bases from J, the junction contained 10 bases not matched to a gene. This CDR3 has 14 residues. The V gene's germline CDR1 is SGHRS and CDR2 YFSETQ.

The genes are TRBV5-1 and TRBJ1-2, with unresolved D. Germline V CDR1 and CDR2: SGHRS, YFSETQ. The CDR3 is 14 residues long. V lost 2 bases and J lost 0, with 8 bases in between. CDR3 amino acids: CASSFAEPNYGYTF. The CDR3 DNA sequence: TGCGCCAGCAGCTTTGCTGAACCTAACTATGGCTACACCTTC. The full variable domain, in which reference TRBV5-1 and TRBJ1-2 provide the parts outside the CDR3, is KAGVTQTPRYLIKTRGQQVTLSCSPISGHRSVSWYQQTPGQGLQFLFEYFSETQRNKGNFPGRFSGRQFSNSRSEMNVSTLELGDSALYLCASSFAEPNYGYTFGSGTRLTVV.

CDR3 sequence reads: CASSSHNQPQHF. CDR3 DNA: TGTGCCAGCAGTTCCCACAATCAGCCCCAGCATTTT. V and J are TRBV6-6 and TRBJ1-5; no firm D call. The CDR3 spans 12 residues. Trimming removed 4 bases from V and 3 bases from J, with 4 bases in between. Germline CDR1 MNHNY, CDR2 SVGAGI (reference sequence).

The chain is built from TRBV7-9 and TRBJ1-3; D gene uncertain. CDR3 length: 16 amino acids. Trimming took off 5 bases at V and 0 bases at J, with 14 bases between the two ends. Germline CDR1 is SEHNR and CDR2 is FQNEAQ (reference sequence). The CDR3 sequence: CASSPGGFASGNTIYF. The DNA for the CDR3 is TGTGCCAGCAGCCCCGGTGGGTTCGCCTCTGGAAACACCATATATTTT.

Worth noting for this clone: Other DNA sequences in this sample translate to the same CDR3. The rearrangement links TRBV7-3 to TRBJ2-2, with 9 bases aligning to TRBD1. Germline V CDR1 and CDR2: SGHTA, FQGTGA. The CDR3 has 15 residues. J lost 4 bases, V lost 5 bases, and 5 bases had no gene match. CDR3 sequence reads: CASSLGQGRTGELFF. The CDR3 bases are TGTGCCAGCAGCCTAGGACAGGGGCGCACCGGGGAGCTGTTTTTT.

The chain uses TRBV4-1 and TRBJ1-2; tentative D call: TRBD1 (5 bases). Germline V gene lookup returns CDR1 MGHRA and CDR2 YSYEKL. V lost 0 bases to trimming and J lost 8 bases, with 25 bases between them. The CDR3 consists of 18 residues. CDR3 sequence: CASSQDLGDAQPSRGYTF. CDR3 nucleotide sequence: TGCGCCAGCAGCCAAGATCTAGGGGACGCACAACCTTCTAGGGGCTACACCTTC.

This chain uses TRBV15 with TRBJ1-5, with TRBD1 identical over 10 bases. In germline, CDR1 is LNHNV, CDR2 YYDKDF (reference sequence). This CDR3 comprises 14 residues. The J segment lost 8 bases and the V segment lost 3 bases, leaving 4 bases of the junction unmatched. CDR3 nucleotides: TGTGCCACCAGCAGGGACAGGGGGAATGAGCCCCAGCATTTT. The encoded protein is CATSRDRGNEPQHF.

This chain connects TRBV19 to TRBJ1-5, with 8 bases matching TRBD1. This CDR3 contains 18 residues. Per germline, CDR1 LNHDA and CDR2 SQIVND (reference sequence). The ends lost 7 bases at V and 3 bases at J; junction bases unmatched: 17. CDR3 sequence: CASTPTGTGQGNNQPQHF. The CDR3 DNA reads TGTGCCAGTACCCCCACGGGGACCGGACAGGGCAACAATCAGCCCCAGCATTTT.

V usage is TRBV10-3 and J usage is TRBJ1-1; no reliable D call. The CDR3 consists of 12 residues. The germline V gene encodes CDR1 ENHRY and CDR2 SYGVKD. The V and J ends lost 10 bases and 2 bases respectively, with 11 bases between them. In DNA, the CDR3 is TGTGCCACCGCCCACTTAAACACTGAAGCTTTCTTT. This encodes CATAHLNTEAFF.

The chain uses TRBV5-1 and TRBJ2-5; perhaps TRBD2 as D (6 bases). V dropped 7 bases and J dropped 5 bases, with 24 bases sitting between them. CDR1 and CDR2 from the germline V gene are SGHRS and YFSETQ. CDR3 length: 16 amino acids. This CDR3 reads CASALGIGEVWETQYF. For the CDR3, the DNA is TGCGCCAGCGCCCTTGGGATCGGGGAGGTTTGGGAGACCCAGTACTTC.

This rearrangement joins TRBV10-3 to TRBJ2-7; D gene unclear. The germline V and J ends were trimmed by 6 bases and 3 bases, with 15 bases remaining between them. Germline values: CDR1 ENHRY, CDR2 SYGVKD. The CDR3 extends over 14 amino acids. CDR3 in amino acids: CAIREPGLHYEQYF. The CDR3 bases are TGTGCCATCAGGGAACCGGGCCTCCACTACGAGCAGTACTTC.

The V call is TRBV7-2, the J call TRBJ2-5; no firm D call. The CDR3 is 11 residues long. The germline V and J ends were trimmed by 7 bases and 4 bases, with 7 bases remaining between them. Germline lookup yields CDR1 SGHTA and CDR2 FQGNSA. CDR3 in amino acids: CASTRGETQYF. The CDR3 DNA is TGTGCCAGCACCCGAGGAGAGACCCAGTACTTC.

The rearrangement joins TRBV6-5 to TRBJ2-3; a weak D match, TRBD2 (5 bases). CDR1 and CDR2 (germline): MNHEY, SVGAGI. CDR3 length equals 15 residues. Trimming pared 5 bases from V and 7 bases from J, leaving 19 bases between. CDR3 nucleotides: TGTGCCAGCAGTACCGTCCAGCTAGCTGCACATACGCAGTATTTT. As protein: CASSTVQLAAHTQYF.

This chain's CDR3 is CASSPISGDSYEQYF. CDR3 DNA sequence: TGTGCCAGCAGCCCCATTAGCGGGGACTCCTACGAGCAGTACTTC. The genes are TRBV7-9 and TRBJ2-7; 8 bases map to TRBD2. Germline trimming cut 5 bases from V and 0 bases from J; bases unmatched to any gene: 6. CDR1 SEHNR and CDR2 FQNEAQ come from the germline V gene (reference sequence). This CDR3 is 15 amino acids long.

As regards this clone: Other DNA sequences from this sample encode an identical CDR3 as well. V is TRBV7-2 and J is TRBJ2-3, with TRBD2 identical over 12 bases. This CDR3 has 16 residues. Germline trimming cut 3 bases from V and 3 bases from J; bases unmatched to any gene: 4. In germline, CDR1 is SGHTA, CDR2 FQGNSA. The CDR3 bases are TGTGCCAGCAGCTTCGCGACTAGCGGGAGTACAGATACGCAGTATTTT. Protein: CASSFATSGSTDTQYF. The full variable domain, completed using reference TRBV7-2 and TRBJ2-3, is GAGVSQSPSNKVTEKGKDVELRCDPISGHTALYWYRQSLGQGLEFLIYFQGNSAPDKSGLPSDRFSAERTGGSVSTLTIQRTQQEDSAVYLCASSFATSGSTDTQYFGPGTRLTVL.

This chain joins TRBV14 and TRBJ2-2; D remains unclear. The CDR3 is 16 amino acids. Germline-derived CDR1 and CDR2 are SGHDN and FVKESK. V lost 0 bases and J lost 8, with 16 bases in between. This chain's CDR3 is CASSQDKGRVTGELFF. The CDR3 DNA sequence: TGTGCCAGCAGCCAAGATAAGGGCAGAGTAACTGGGGAGCTGTTTTTT.

The V gene is TRBV6-1, the J gene TRBJ1-1; 8 bases match TRBD1. Germline loops: CDR1 MNHNS, CDR2 SASEGT. This CDR3 is built from 15 residues. V dropped 2 bases and J dropped 0; count of bases not matched to a gene: 2. CDR3 amino acids: CASSEWTGMNTEAFF. DNA for the CDR3: TGTGCCAGCAGTGAATGGACAGGGATGAACACTGAAGCTTTCTTT.

The rearrangement joins TRBV7-8 to TRBJ2-3; TRBD2 matches 12 bases. The germline V gene has CDR1 SGHVS and CDR2 FQNEAQ. The CDR3 extends over 16 amino acids. The V gene end was trimmed by 5 bases and the J gene end by 2 bases; junction bases not matched to a gene: 5. CDR3 DNA sequence: TGTGCCAGCAGCCCTGGACTAGCGGGGAACACAGATACGCAGTATTTT. This encodes CASSPGLAGNTDTQYF.

The chain carries TRBV6-6 and TRBJ1-5, with D unclear. Trimming cost V 4 bases and J 5 bases, with 6 bases left between them. From germline, CDR1 is MNHNY and CDR2 SVGAGI (reference sequence). CDR3 length equals 12 residues. CDR3 coding DNA: TGTGCCAGCAGTTCCGCGGATCAGCCCCAGCATTTT. This sequence encodes CASSSADQPQHF.

The chain joins TRBV2 to TRBJ2-7, with 9 bases matching TRBD1. The CDR3 loop spans 18 amino acids. Looked up from germline, CDR1 is SNHLY and CDR2 is FYNNEI. The junction had 14 bases not matched to a gene; V was cut back by 5 bases and J by 0 bases. The CDR3 loop reads CASSRTVTGGTTSYEQYF. The CDR3 coding sequence is TGTGCCAGCAGTCGTACCGTCACAGGGGGCACAACCTCCTACGAGCAGTACTTC.

This chain joins TRBV7-2 and TRBJ2-5; 10 nucleotides match TRBD1. Per the germline V gene, CDR1 is SGHTA and CDR2 is FQGNSA. The CDR3 is 15 residues long. With 5 bases clipped from V and 4 bases from J, the junction kept 7 bases outside the gene matches. CDR3 coding DNA: TGTGCCAGCAGCCCACCGACAGGGGGCAGAGAGACCCAGTACTTC. Its protein product is CASSPPTGGRETQYF.

The CDR3 DNA is TGTGCCAGCAGCTTACCGGGACTAGCACTCACAGATACGCAGTATTTT. The encoded protein is CASSLPGLALTDTQYF. The J gene is TRBJ2-3, the V gene TRBV5-4, with 9 bases aligning to TRBD2. V lost 2 bases and J lost 2; bases outside the gene matches: 6. Germline CDR1 SGHNT, CDR2 YYREEE (reference sequence). The CDR3 covers 16 residues.

V gene TRBV28 combines with J gene TRBJ2-1; D gene ambiguous. Deletions cut 6 bases from V and 0 bases from J, with 6 bases between. Germline-derived CDR1 and CDR2 are MDHEN and SYDVKM. The CDR3 consists of 13 residues. This chain's CDR3 is CASRGYSYNEQFF. The CDR3 DNA is TGTGCCAGCAGGGGTTACTCCTACAATGAGCAGTTCTTC.

The chain is built from TRBV2 and TRBJ2-7; 10 nucleotides align to TRBD1. The germline V gene encodes CDR1 SNHLY and CDR2 FYNNEI. The CDR3 loop spans 13 amino acids. V was clipped by 6 bases and J by 1 base; unmatched bases: 0. This CDR3 is CASRDRGSYEQYF. The CDR3 bases are TGTGCCAGCAGGGACAGGGGGTCCTACGAGCAGTACTTC.

The chain employs TRBV20-1 and TRBJ1-4; D call uncertain. Between the trimmed V and J ends, which lost 5 bases and 7 bases, there was a span of 8 bases. The CDR3 sequence is 11 residues long. CDR1 is DFQATT, CDR2 SNEGSKA, per germline (reference sequence). CDR3 amino acids: CSAADIEKLFF. In DNA form, the CDR3 reads TGCAGTGCTGCCGACATTGAAAAACTGTTTTTT.

The chain uses TRBV5-4 and TRBJ2-7; TRBD2 matches 8 bases. The CDR3 is 16 amino acids. Germline values: CDR1 SGHNT, CDR2 YYREEE (reference sequence). V dropped 3 bases and J dropped 5; count of bases not matched to a gene: 13. The CDR3, as DNA: TGTGCCAGCAGCTCGGTTTTTGCGGGAGGTACCCACGAGCAGTACTTC. It encodes CASSSVFAGGTHEQYF.